This is a list of T cell receptor beta chains from one sample in a study of Ad26.COV2.S vaccination and SARS-CoV-2 variants. Using immunoSEQ multiplex PCR, the repertoire was profiled, and TCRdb retains in-frame clones only, with some absent. This sample has 180,000 or so clones, with around 88% found just once. Sequencing used peripheral blood, obtained after recovery from COVID-19. Receptors were obtained from a human donor who had recovered from COVID-19. Both conserved end residues are part of each CDR3. Fields, in order: J gene, D gene, V gene, clone size, CDR3 DNA, CDR3 protein. D genes are given only for firm matches. A row's size may be missing; if present it is once, few, many or a size class.

j_call: TRBJ1-2; d_call: .; v_call: TRBV7-8; clone_size: .; cdr3_nt: TGTGCCAGCGGGGAGGGTGGCTACACCTTC; cdr3_aa: CASGEGGYTF
j_call: TRBJ2-5; d_call: .; v_call: TRBV28; clone_size: .; cdr3_nt: TGTGCCAGCAGTTTATCCCAGCCCGGCCAAGAGACCCAGTACTTC; cdr3_aa: CASSLSQPGQETQYF
j_call: TRBJ1-4; d_call: TRBD1; v_call: TRBV19; clone_size: .; cdr3_nt: TGTGCCAGTAGTTCTCCGAAGACAGGGTTTAATGAAAAACTGTTTTTT; cdr3_aa: CASSSPKTGFNEKLFF
j_call: TRBJ2-3; d_call: TRBD1; v_call: TRBV20-1; clone_size: .; cdr3_nt: TGCAGTGCTAGTGACCGGGACAGATACACAGATACGCAGTATTTT; cdr3_aa: CSASDRDRYTDTQYF
j_call: TRBJ1-4; d_call: .; v_call: TRBV28; clone_size: .; cdr3_nt: TGTGCCAGCAGGGGGGCAGGGGTAACTAATGAAAAACTGTTTTTT; cdr3_aa: CASRGAGVTNEKLFF
j_call: TRBJ2-2; d_call: TRBD1; v_call: TRBV28; clone_size: .; cdr3_nt: TGTGCCAGCAGTACCCTCTTGACAGGGCGGCCCGGGGAGCTGTTTTTT; cdr3_aa: CASSTLLTGRPGELFF
j_call: TRBJ2-4; d_call: TRBD1; v_call: TRBV7-9; clone_size: once; cdr3_nt: TGTGCCAGCAGCTCATGGACAGGGGGCGGAGGAGCCAAAAACATTCAGTACTTC; cdr3_aa: CASSSWTGGGGAKNIQYF
j_call: TRBJ1-4; d_call: .; v_call: TRBV9; clone_size: .; cdr3_nt: TGTGCCAGCAGCCGGGACACCTTTAATGAAAAACTGTTTTTT; cdr3_aa: CASSRDTFNEKLFF
j_call: TRBJ2-1; d_call: TRBD1; v_call: TRBV2; clone_size: .; cdr3_nt: TGTGCCAGCAGTGGGACAGGGGAGACGTGGGGCTACAATGAGCAGTTCTTC; cdr3_aa: CASSGTGETWGYNEQFF
j_call: TRBJ2-1; d_call: TRBD1; v_call: TRBV4-1; clone_size: .; cdr3_nt: TGCGCCAGCAGCCGCACCGGGACAGGGGGCTACAATGAGCAGTTCTTC; cdr3_aa: CASSRTGTGGYNEQFF
j_call: TRBJ2-2; d_call: TRBD1; v_call: TRBV27; clone_size: .; cdr3_nt: TGTGCCAGCAGTTGGACAGGGGAATATGGTGGGGAGCTGTTTTTT; cdr3_aa: CASSWTGEYGGELFF
j_call: TRBJ2-7; d_call: TRBD1; v_call: TRBV5-4; clone_size: .; cdr3_nt: TGTGCCAGCAGCCCAACCGGGACAGATTACGAGCAGTACTTC; cdr3_aa: CASSPTGTDYEQYF
j_call: TRBJ2-1; d_call: .; v_call: TRBV6-6; clone_size: .; cdr3_nt: TGTGCCAGCAGTTACTCGGGGCAGGGGTTTTACAATGAGCAGTTCTTC; cdr3_aa: CASSYSGQGFYNEQFF
j_call: TRBJ1-6; d_call: .; v_call: TRBV6-5; clone_size: .; cdr3_nt: TGTGCCAGCAGTTACCTGGACAGCTCCTATAATTCACCCCTCCACTTT; cdr3_aa: CASSYLDSSYNSPLHF
j_call: TRBJ1-3; d_call: .; v_call: TRBV6-1; clone_size: .; cdr3_nt: TGTGCCAGCAGTGAACGACAGGTTCACTCTGGAAACACCATATATTTT; cdr3_aa: CASSERQVHSGNTIYF
j_call: TRBJ1-2; d_call: .; v_call: TRBV19; clone_size: .; cdr3_nt: TGTGCCAGTACCTACAATTGGGGGAATGGCTACACCTTC; cdr3_aa: CASTYNWGNGYTF
j_call: TRBJ2-2; d_call: TRBD1; v_call: TRBV5-1; clone_size: once; cdr3_nt: TGCGCCAGCAGCTCCAACAGGGGACGCACCGGGGAGCTGTTTTTT; cdr3_aa: CASSSNRGRTGELFF
j_call: TRBJ1-1; d_call: .; v_call: TRBV30; clone_size: .; cdr3_nt: TGTGCCTGGTACCGGGGGACCACTGAAGCTTTCTTT; cdr3_aa: CAWYRGTTEAFF
j_call: TRBJ1-2; d_call: .; v_call: TRBV28; clone_size: .; cdr3_nt: TGTGCCAGCTCCCTCCCTCAGGACTATGGCTACACCTTC; cdr3_aa: CASSLPQDYGYTF
j_call: TRBJ2-1; d_call: TRBD2; v_call: TRBV5-1; clone_size: .; cdr3_nt: TGCGCCAGCAGCCGGGAACTAGCGGGAGACTACAATGAGCAGTTCTTC; cdr3_aa: CASSRELAGDYNEQFF